A selection of T cell receptor beta chains follows, all from one sample in a study of shared T cell receptors in the human thymus. Clones were read by immunoSEQ multiplex PCR, and TCRdb kept only the in-frame ones, dropping some. The data show approximately 660,000 clones, more than 75% seen once. The sample was also linked to a second study, of human thymus T cells.

The sample was thymocytes. These receptors all come from a boy under two years old with a congenital heart defect. Each CDR3 is given with its conserved first and last residue. The D gene is left open where the match is weak. Clone size, where shown, is once, few, many, or a class for clones that have expanded.

D gene,clone size,V gene,J gene,CDR3 protein,CDR3 DNA
NA,NA,TRBV28,TRBJ2-5,CASSLWPPGARYF,TGTGCCAGCAGTTTATGGCCCCCCGGAGCCCGGTACTTC
NA,NA,TRBV2,TRBJ1-5,CASSEALGQDQPQHF,TGTGCCAGCAGTGAAGCGCTTGGGCAAGATCAGCCCCAGCATTTT
NA,NA,TRBV28,TRBJ1-1,CASSYREMNTEAFF,TGTGCCAGCAGTTACAGGGAAATGAACACTGAAGCTTTCTTT
TRBD1,NA,TRBV7-9,TRBJ1-2,CASSHRTGANYGYTF,TGTGCCAGCAGCCACCGGACAGGGGCTAACTATGGCTACACCTTC
TRBD2,NA,TRBV15,TRBJ2-5,CATIEGLAGEETQYF,TGTGCCACCATCGAGGGACTAGCGGGAGAAGAGACCCAGTACTTC
TRBD2,NA,TRBV7-6,TRBJ2-3,CASSQAGAGTDTQYF,TGTGCCAGCAGCCAAGCGGGGGCGGGCACAGATACGCAGTATTTT
NA,NA,TRBV18,TRBJ2-1,CASSPRNEQFF,TGTGCCAGCTCACCGCGAAATGAGCAGTTCTTC
TRBD1,NA,TRBV12-5,TRBJ2-7,CASGPSGTGAPMTGEQYF,TGTGCTAGTGGTCCATCCGGGACAGGGGCCCCCATGACGGGGGAGCAGTACTTC
NA,NA,TRBV7-6,TRBJ2-1,CASSLAVAGSHNEQFF,TGTGCCAGCAGCTTAGCAGTTGCAGGGTCCCACAATGAGCAGTTCTTC
TRBD2,few,TRBV28,TRBJ2-7,CASSLGSGGFSGTTNALSYEQYF,TGTGCCAGCAGTTTAGGGAGCGGAGGGTTTAGCGGGACTACAAATGCTCTCTCCTACGAGCAGTACTTC
NA,NA,TRBV2,TRBJ2-2,CASSEGQIPSGTGELFF,TGTGCCAGCAGTGAAGGGCAGATCCCGAGCGGGACCGGGGAGCTGTTTTTT
TRBD2,NA,TRBV25-1,TRBJ2-3,CASSDDPPRENSTDTQYF,TGTGCCAGCAGTGACGACCCGCCGCGGGAGAATAGCACAGATACGCAGTATTTT
NA,NA,TRBV2,TRBJ1-1,CASSAPRWLNTEAFF,TGTGCCAGCAGTGCTCCCAGGTGGCTGAACACTGAAGCTTTCTTT
TRBD2,NA,TRBV28,TRBJ2-1,CASRPPGLAGYNEQFF,TGTGCCAGCAGGCCCCCGGGACTAGCGGGCTACAATGAGCAGTTCTTC
NA,NA,TRBV10-3,TRBJ2-7,CAIGEDEQYF,TGTGCCATCGGGGAGGACGAGCAGTACTTC
TRBD2,NA,TRBV5-1,TRBJ2-1,CASSSGLAGETYNEQFF,TGCGCCAGCAGCTCCGGACTAGCGGGAGAGACCTACAATGAGCAGTTCTTC
TRBD2,NA,TRBV28,TRBJ2-5,CASSLDGLAPLLQETQYF,TGTGCCAGCAGTTTAGACGGACTAGCCCCCCTTCTCCAAGAGACCCAGTACTTC
TRBD1,NA,TRBV30,TRBJ1-5,CAWSTGGRHQPQHF,TGTGCCTGGAGTACAGGGGGCCGTCATCAGCCCCAGCATTTT
NA,once,TRBV21-1,TRBJ2-7,CASLQSSHEQYF,TGTGCCAGCTTACAATCCTCCCACGAGCAGTACTTC
NA,NA,TRBV9,TRBJ2-3,CASSVRPTTDTQYF,TGTGCCAGCAGCGTTCGTCCTACCACAGATACGCAGTATTTT
NA,NA,TRBV28,TRBJ2-7,CASSLCMEYQRPSYEQYF,TGTGCCAGCAGTTTATGCATGGAATATCAGCGGCCCTCCTACGAGCAGTACTTC
TRBD1,NA,TRBV29-1,TRBJ2-5,CSVEKGQGRQETQYF,TGCAGCGTGGAAAAGGGACAGGGGAGGCAAGAGACCCAGTACTTC
TRBD1,NA,TRBV28,TRBJ1-1,CASSLDRVQHTEAFF,TGTGCCAGCAGTCTGGACAGGGTACAGCATACTGAAGCTTTCTTT
TRBD2,NA,TRBV10-3,TRBJ2-7,CAIGREWVYEQYF,TGTGCCATTGGGCGGGAGTGGGTCTACGAGCAGTACTTC
TRBD2,NA,TRBV11-2,TRBJ2-7,CASSFSVGTSSYEQYF,TGTGCCAGCAGCTTTAGTGTAGGGACTAGCTCCTACGAGCAGTACTTC
NA,NA,TRBV23-1,TRBJ2-7,CASSQSGGHEQYF,TGCGCCAGCAGTCAATCGGGCGGGCACGAGCAGTACTTC
TRBD2,NA,TRBV14,TRBJ2-6,CASSPNVGGRAHGANVLTF,TGTGCCAGCAGCCCCAATGTGGGCGGGAGGGCCCACGGGGCCAACGTCCTGACTTTC